These T cell receptor beta chains were read from a single sample in a study of OX40 agonist ivuxolimab in advanced cancers. Only in-frame clones appear in the TCRdb table, and some are missing; sequencing was by immunoSEQ multiplex PCR. Found here are approximately 76,000 clones, roughly 86% of them singletons; the top ten hold about 0.8%. The sequencing used CD4+ or CD8+ T cells sorted from blood, collected in a trial of the OX40 agonist ivuxolimab. All receptors derive from an adult with an advanced solid tumor such as melanoma, head and neck, liver or kidney cancer. Each CDR3 is given with its conserved first and last residue. Each record gives: V gene, J gene, clone size, D gene, CDR3 DNA, CDR3 protein. D genes are given only for firm matches. Some rows mark clone size as missing; the rest say once, few, many or name a class of expanded clone.

TRBV7-8	TRBJ1-2	.	.	TGTGCCAGCAGCTTAGACAGGGTTAACGGCTACACCTTC	CASSLDRVNGYTF
TRBV27	TRBJ2-2	.	.	TGTGCCAGCACCAATTCAAGGGGGACCGGGGAGCTGTTTTTT	CASTNSRGTGELFF
TRBV15	TRBJ2-5	.	.	TGTGCCACCAGCAGAGATCGGGGGCAAGGGGCCCAGTACTTC	CATSRDRGQGAQYF
TRBV11-3	TRBJ1-4	few	.	TGTGCCAGCAGCCCAGGTTCAGCTAATGAAAAACTGTTTTTT	CASSPGSANEKLFF
TRBV6-1	TRBJ1-2	.	.	TGTGCCAGCAGTGAAGAGGCAAGGGGTCGAGGCTACACCTTC	CASSEEARGRGYTF
TRBV18	TRBJ1-1	.	.	TGTGCCAGCTCCCAAGGGGAGGGGTGGGCCACTGAAGCTTTCTTT	CASSQGEGWATEAFF
TRBV2	TRBJ1-2	.	TRBD1	TGTGCCAGGTGGGGGGAGACAGGGAGTGATGGCTACACCTTC	CARWGETGSDGYTF
TRBV18	TRBJ1-2	.	.	TGTGCCAGCTCACCAGGACAGAACTATGGCTACACCTTC	CASSPGQNYGYTF
TRBV2	TRBJ2-3	.	.	TGTGCCAGCAGTGTTCTGGGGAGCACAGATACGCAGTATTTT	CASSVLGSTDTQYF
TRBV18	TRBJ1-1	few	.	TGTGCCAGCTCACCATCAGGGGACACTGAAGCTTTCTTT	CASSPSGDTEAFF
TRBV19	TRBJ1-1	few	TRBD1	TGTGCCAGTAGTATCTTGTCAGTTGCGGGACAGAAAAACACTGAAGCTTTCTTT	CASSILSVAGQKNTEAFF